This entry features one TCR beta chain sequence. The germline V gene encodes CDR1 SGHTS and CDR2 YDEGEE. Trimming stripped 2 bases from V and 4 bases from J, with 15 bases between. The CDR3 contains 15 residues. The data are from a study of blood T cell repertoires in COVID-19. Sequencing used immunoSEQ multiplex PCR; TCRdb keeps in-frame clones, though not all of them. The sample has about 110,000 clones, around 89% seen once. This sequence joins TRBV5-8 and TRBJ1-2; a weak D match, TRBD1 (6 bases). Source material: peripheral blood. This receptor was taken from a woman older than 75 with acute or convalescent COVID-19. The CDR3: CASSLQGPLTYGYTF. The CDR3, as DNA: TGTGCCAGCAGCTTACAGGGTCCCCTCACCTATGGCTACACCTTC.